Below, 2 T cell receptor beta chains from the same sample are listed, as sequenced in a study of CD8 T cells in Susac syndrome. Random hexamers were used to reverse transcribe 0.5 to 1 ug of RNA. TCRdb fed the immunoSEQ multiplex PCR reads into MiXCR, producing one record per CDR3 protein. Among roughly 200,000 distinct CDR3 sequences listed, 85% to 95% were seen once. The sample consisted of CD4+ T cells from PBMCs. These receptors all come from a human donor with multiple sclerosis.

This chain links TRBV6-5 with TRBJ1-2, with a possible D match to TRBD1 (5 bases). CDR3 length: 13 residues. Trimming shortened V by 3 bases and J by 2 bases, and 7 bases separated the two germline ends. From germline, CDR1 is MNHEY and CDR2 SVGAGI. In nucleotides, the CDR3 is TGTGCCAGCAGTTATGCAGGGAACTATGGCTACACCTTC. Its translation is CASSYAGNYGYTF.

The genes are TRBV29-1 and TRBJ1-6; no clear D gene. This CDR3 contains 11 residues. Germline V gives CDR1 SQVTM, CDR2 ANQGSEA. V gave up 0 bases and J gave up 16 bases, with 10 bases separating them. The chain's CDR3 is CSVEDQEKLHF. The CDR3 bases are TGCAGCGTTGAAGATCAGGAGAAGCTCCACTTT.